The TCR beta chain described here comes from a study of T cell responses to AZD1222 COVID-19 vaccine (dated by TCRdb to 2020 to 2023). Regarding the research as a whole: AZD1222 recipients given second doses at about 4 weeks or at about 12 weeks were pooled, since spike-specific TCR depth and breadth were not found to differ between the two schedules. TCR sequencing covered about 230 trial participants: 200 to 210 given two doses of AZD1222 and 26 given two doses of MenACWY control vaccine. Enrollment into the trials was organized by age into subgroups of 18-55, 56-69 and 70-plus years, and those subgroups contained approximately 150, 30 and 60 TCR-sequenced participants, respectively.

Explained via the paper, the time point label denotes: baseline before first vaccination. Vaccinee samples came from UK trials COV001 and COV002, including a single-blind randomized controlled phase 2/3 trial of AZD1222 (ChAdOx1 nCoV-19) in healthy adults. Trial participant PBMC samples were collected at day 0 and day 28 after the second dose for TCRbeta chain sequencing. This clone was picked up a small number of times. Its binding antigen is unknown. No qualities accompany the bases; no much larger clone lies one base away. The CDR3 regions of human TCRbeta chains were subjected to immunosequencing. Per the source publication's procedure: Repertoire TCRs were checked for matches against a reference library of SARS-CoV-2-specific TCRs that had been generated using the MIRA antigen-specificity platform. Breadth was defined as the fraction of unique TCRs that were SARS-CoV-2-associated. Depth was defined as the fraction of total T cells that were SARS-CoV-2-associated. Each spike-specific TCR was assigned to its reactive spike region and to a CD4 or CD8 class using the MIRA data. Log10-transformed breadth and depth values were compared by one-way ANOVA with Sidak's multiple comparisons tests. TCRdb holds this immuneACCESS table with in-frame rearrangements only. Some clones are missing; in checked studies, unresolved V genes explain under half, and the rest has no known cause. From that table come the V and J calls and clone size; the DNA was used to work out D and trimming. This sample lists roughly 120,000 clones; 87% were detected once. The ten largest clonotypes hold 3.2% of the sample.

General conclusions and limits of the study: In the small 56-69-year group, the increase in depth fell short of significance, most likely because of low power. Reportedly, close to half of the unique spike-specific TCRs recognized epitopes lying outside the regions that are mutated in the B.1.351 and B.1.1.7 variants. Conclusions about previously exposed vaccinees were limited because only five to seven AZD1222 recipients were SARS-CoV-2 seropositive at baseline. A significant rise in spike-specific TCR breadth and depth was observed after two AZD1222 doses relative to day 0 and relative to MenACWY recipients. Participants were mostly white British, with more females than males. The authors suggested clonal diversity may have been underestimated. The whole spike protein was spanned by vaccine-associated CD4 TCRs, and dominant responses were seen in regions 160-218 and 743-854. Because no day 14 peak-response samples were available, repertoires were characterized only after the peak T cell response.

The CDR3 starts with the cysteine, ends with the phenylalanine, and has 14 residues. The CDR3 DNA has 42 bases and is translated from base 1. CDR1 SGDLS and CDR2 YYNGEE are derived from the germline V gene. Trimming costs V 7 bases and J 2 bases, and their ends lie 13 bases apart. This clonotype originated in an adult in good health. The material sequenced was peripheral blood, taken on day 0 of AZD1222 vaccination. Rearrangement joined TRBV9 to TRBJ1-3, with TRBD1 as a weak D call on 6 bases. The sequence in DNA is TGTGCCAGCGGGTTAGGGGGGACTGGAAACACCATATATTTT. This is translated as CASGLGGTGNTIYF.